The 19 T cell receptor beta chains given below trace back to one sample, sequenced in a study of blood T cells in healthy people across ages. Alongside a J-beta primer mix, a sample-barcoded 5' primer served in a second PCR lasting about 7 to 11 cycles. TCRdb analysed the 5' RACE reads with MiXCR anew, one entry per CDR3 protein. The sample has approximately 790,000 distinct CDR3 sequences, around 62% seen once. Sequencing was carried out using blood. The receptors were gathered from a man in his thirties or forties in good health.

The V gene is TRBV24-1, the J gene TRBJ2-3; weak D call: TRBD1 (6 bases). Trimming took 6 bases from V and 2 from J, leaving 8 bases between them. Germline V gives CDR1 KGHDR, CDR2 SFDVKD. The CDR3 runs to 13 residues. CDR3 sequence: CATSQGHTDTQYF. As DNA, the CDR3 is TGTGCCACCAGTCAGGGGCACACAGATACGCAGTATTTT.

The chain carries TRBV6-5 and TRBJ2-1; TRBD2 matches 7 bases. Per germline, CDR1 MNHEY and CDR2 SVGAGI. The CDR3 loop spans 13 amino acids. Trimming took 6 bases from V and 3 from J; bases not matched to a gene: 2. CDR3 region: CASRGDYYNEQFF. The CDR3 region has the DNA TGTGCCAGCAGGGGGGACTACTACAATGAGCAGTTCTTC.

This clonotype was counted only a few times. The chain links TRBV12-5 to TRBJ1-2, with 7 bases that match TRBD1. With V trimmed by 3 bases and J by 4 bases, 5 bases remained unmatched. This CDR3 has 14 residues. Germline CDR1 and CDR2: LGHNT and FRNRAP. CDR3: CASGFGTAGYGYTF. For the CDR3, the DNA is TGTGCTAGTGGTTTCGGGACAGCCGGCTATGGCTACACCTTC. Full variable domain (rest looked up from reference TRBV12-5 and TRBJ1-2): DARVTQTPRHKVTEMGQEVTMRCQPILGHNTVFWYRQTMMQGLELLAYFRNRAPLDDSGMPKDRFSAEMPDATLATLKIQPSEPRDSAVYFCASGFGTAGYGYTFGSGTRLTVV.

The rearrangement joins TRBV7-2 to TRBJ1-4, with D perhaps TRBD1 (6 bases). The CDR3 is 13 residues long. The V gene's germline CDR1 is SGHTA and CDR2 FQGNSA. V dropped 8 bases and J dropped 8 bases, with 15 bases sitting between them. The DNA of the CDR3 is TGTGCCAGCCGTAAGGGGGACGGAGAAAAACTGTTTTTT. This codes for CASRKGDGEKLFF.

The rearrangement links TRBV7-3 to TRBJ2-6; possibly TRBD1 for D (5 bases). The germline CDR1 and CDR2 sequences are SGHTA and FQGTGA. Trimming stripped 5 bases from V and 0 bases from J, with 11 bases between. The CDR3 is 16 residues long. CDR3 sequence (DNA): TGTGCCAGCAGCCTACCCAGGGCCTCTGGGGCCAACGTCCTGACTTTC. Protein: CASSLPRASGANVLTF.

This sequence joins TRBV19 and TRBJ2-6; D is unclear. V gave up 0 bases and J gave up 0 bases, with 6 bases separating them. Looked up from germline, CDR1 is LNHDA and CDR2 is SQIVND (reference sequence). CDR3 length equals 16 residues. In nucleotides, the CDR3 is TGTGCCAGTAGTATAGAGAGGTTCTCTGGGGCCAACGTCCTGACTTTC. It yields the protein CASSIERFSGANVLTF.

Remarks on this clonotype: With a much larger clone just one base away, this may be a read error. The chain employs TRBV9 and TRBJ2-7; D is unresolved. CDR1 is SGDLS, CDR2 YYNGEE, per germline. V lost 1 base, J lost 7 bases, and 27 bases lay in between. The CDR3 is made up of 18 amino acids. The CDR3 protein is CASSVSTLGSSSYNEQYF. Here the CDR3 DNA reads TGTGCCAGCAGCGTATCCACCCTTGGTTCAAGCTCCTACAATGAGCAGTACTTC.

Concerning this clonotype itself: A clone one base away is much larger, so this may be a read error. J is TRBJ1-4 and V is TRBV7-2, with unresolved D. The CDR3 has 13 amino acids. CDR1 SGHTA and CDR2 FQGNSA come from the germline V gene. CDR3 bases: TGTGTCAGCAGCGTTTCGCCAGACGAAAAACTGTTTTTT. The encoded protein is CVSSVSPDEKLFF. The full variable domain, in which reference TRBV7-2 and TRBJ1-4 provide the parts outside the CDR3, is GAGVSQSPSNKVTEKGKDVELRCDPISGHTALYWYRQSLGQGLEFLIYFQGNSAPDKSGLPSDRFSAERTGGSVSTLTIQRTQQEDSAVYLCVSSVSPDEKLFFGSGTQLSVL.

A remark on this clonotype: A much larger clone lies a single base off, so this may be a read error. The chain links TRBV6-2 or TRBV6-3 to TRBJ2-4; D is ambiguous. The J call may be incorrect, as the DNA end agrees better with TRBJ2-5. Looked up from germline, CDR1 is MNHEY and CDR2 is SVGEGT. The length of the CDR3 is 14 residues. As DNA, the CDR3 is TGTGCCAGCAGTGACTCGGTGGTCCTGGGGACCCAGTACTTC. It codes for CASSDSVVLGTQYF.

Written as DNA, the CDR3 is TGTGCCAGCAGTTCACACCAGGGCCCCGGGGGCTACGAGCAGTACTTC. As protein: CASSSHQGPGGYEQYF. This chain connects TRBV27 to TRBJ2-7; D may be TRBD2 (6 bases). The CDR3 is 16 amino acids. V was clipped by 4 bases and J by 3 bases, with 19 bases between them. The germline V gene has CDR1 MNHEY and CDR2 SMNVEV (reference sequence).

The chain employs TRBV4-2 and TRBJ1-5, with D perhaps TRBD1 (5 bases). Germline assignment: CDR1 LGHNA and CDR2 YNFKEQ. The CDR3 spans 15 residues. V shed 0 bases and J shed 6 bases, with 12 bases lying between them. The CDR3, as DNA: TGTGCCAGCAGCCAAGAGGGGAGAGGGACTCAGCCCCAGCATTTT. It specifies CASSQEGRGTQPQHF.

The rearrangement joins TRBV6-5 to TRBJ2-7; D not resolved. Germline CDR1 is MNHEY and CDR2 is SVGAGI. The V gene lost 2 bases and the J gene lost 2 bases, with 10 bases spanning the gap. The CDR3 consists of 14 residues. CDR3 protein: CASSYGRRTYEQYF. CDR3 nucleotides: TGTGCCAGCAGTTACGGACGAAGAACCTACGAGCAGTACTTC.

The J gene is TRBJ2-1, the V gene TRBV10-3; 9 nucleotides line up with TRBD1. There are 15 residues in the CDR3. The ends lost 6 bases at V and 3 bases at J; junction bases unmatched: 6. Germline V CDR1 and CDR2: ENHRY, SYGVKD. This chain's CDR3 is CAIRRTGGIYNEQFF. CDR3 nucleotides: TGTGCCATCAGGCGCACAGGGGGCATCTACAATGAGCAGTTCTTC.

V and J are TRBV7-2 and TRBJ2-7, with a tentative D call TRBD1 (6 bases). The ends were cut back, 4 bases at V and 2 bases at J, with 12 bases in the middle. The germline V gene has CDR1 SGHTA and CDR2 FQGNSA. CDR3 size: 14 residues. The chain's CDR3 is CASSYIQGPYEQYF. CDR3 nucleotide sequence: TGTGCCAGCAGCTACATACAGGGTCCCTACGAGCAGTACTTC.

Only one count was recorded for this clonotype. A junction boundary mismatches the germline segment, possibly from a read error. The chain uses TRBV7-2 and TRBJ2-3; no definite D call. Germline-derived CDR1 and CDR2 are SGHTA and FQGNSA. This CDR3 is built from 13 residues. The CDR3 DNA is TGTGCCAGCAGCTCCTCATACACAGATACGCGGTATTTT. It codes for CASSSSYTDTRYF.

The chain uses TRBV12-3 or TRBV12-4 and TRBJ2-1; TRBD2 matches 8 bases. The J call may be incorrect, as the DNA end agrees better with TRBJ2-7. CDR3 size: 14 residues. The CDR3 coding sequence is TGTGCCAGCGGGAAAATAGCGGGGCCAGATGAGCAGTACTTC. This sequence encodes CASGKIAGPDEQYF.

The table lists this clonotype with a count of one. This CDR3 is CASSQDPTSRTGELFF. CDR3 sequence (DNA): TGTGCCAGCAGCCAAGATCCCACTAGCCGGACCGGGGAGCTGTTTTTT. The V and J genes are TRBV4-2 and TRBJ2-2; D possibly corresponds to TRBD2 (6 bases). Germline V CDR1 and CDR2: LGHNA, YNFKEQ. The CDR3 is made up of 16 amino acids. V lost 0 bases, J lost 5 bases, and 13 bases lay in between.

This chain uses TRBV5-1 with TRBJ1-2; 9 bases map to TRBD1. The CDR3 loop spans 18 amino acids. The germline V gene has CDR1 SGHRS and CDR2 YFSETQ. V lost 2 bases to trimming and J lost 8 bases; unmatched junction nucleotides: 19. The DNA of the CDR3 is TGCGCCAGCAGCTTTAGCCAAGGGGGAACAGGGGGCCGTGAAGGCTACACCTTC. This encodes CASSFSQGGTGGREGYTF.

Of note for this clonotype: One end of the junction fails to match germline, which may point to a read error. This chain uses TRBV12-3 or TRBV12-4 with TRBJ2-2; D is perhaps TRBD1 or TRBD2 (5 bases each). The CDR3 has 15 residues. CDR3 in DNA: TGTGCCAGCAGTCTAGCAGGGATAAGCACCGGGGAGCTGTTTTTT. It specifies CASSLAGISTGELFF.